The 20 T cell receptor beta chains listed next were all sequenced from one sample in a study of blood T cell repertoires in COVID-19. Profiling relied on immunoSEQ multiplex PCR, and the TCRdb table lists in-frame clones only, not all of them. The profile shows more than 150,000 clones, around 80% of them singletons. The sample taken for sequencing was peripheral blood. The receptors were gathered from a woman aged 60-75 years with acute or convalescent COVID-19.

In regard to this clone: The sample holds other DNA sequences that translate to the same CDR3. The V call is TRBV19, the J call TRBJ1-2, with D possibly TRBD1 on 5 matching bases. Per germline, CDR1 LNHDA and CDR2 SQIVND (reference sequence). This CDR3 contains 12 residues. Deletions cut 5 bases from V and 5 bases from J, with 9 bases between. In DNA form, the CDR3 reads TGTGCCAGTAGTCCTGACAGTTATGGCTACACCTTC. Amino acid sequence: CASSPDSYGYTF.

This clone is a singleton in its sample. The CDR3: CASSPRQSQGYNEQFF. The CDR3 DNA sequence: TGTGCCAGCAGCCCCCGACAGTCGCAGGGCTACAATGAGCAGTTCTTC. This chain connects TRBV5-4 to TRBJ2-1; tentative D call: TRBD1 (5 bases). The germline V gene has CDR1 SGHNT and CDR2 YYREEE (reference sequence). V lost 4 bases and J 3 bases, leaving 17 bases between the germline ends. The CDR3 extends over 16 amino acids.

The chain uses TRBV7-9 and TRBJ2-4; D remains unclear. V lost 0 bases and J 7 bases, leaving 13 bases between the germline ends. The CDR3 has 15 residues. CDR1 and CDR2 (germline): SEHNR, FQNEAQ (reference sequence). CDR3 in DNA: TGTGCCAGCAGCTTAGCCCTTCTAGAGAGGAACATTCAGTACTTC. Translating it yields CASSLALLERNIQYF.

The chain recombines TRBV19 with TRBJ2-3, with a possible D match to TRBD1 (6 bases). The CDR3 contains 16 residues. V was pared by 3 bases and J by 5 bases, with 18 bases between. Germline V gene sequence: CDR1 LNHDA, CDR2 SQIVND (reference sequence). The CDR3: CASSITGGRGRDTQYF. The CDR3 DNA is TGTGCCAGTAGTATCACTGGGGGCAGAGGACGAGATACGCAGTATTTT.

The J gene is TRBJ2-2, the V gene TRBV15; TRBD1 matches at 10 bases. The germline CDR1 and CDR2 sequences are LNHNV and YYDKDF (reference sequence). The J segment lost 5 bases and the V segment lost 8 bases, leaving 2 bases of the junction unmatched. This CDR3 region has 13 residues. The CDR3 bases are TGTGCCACCGACAGGGGGCGTACCGGGGAGCTGTTTTTT. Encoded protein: CATDRGRTGELFF.

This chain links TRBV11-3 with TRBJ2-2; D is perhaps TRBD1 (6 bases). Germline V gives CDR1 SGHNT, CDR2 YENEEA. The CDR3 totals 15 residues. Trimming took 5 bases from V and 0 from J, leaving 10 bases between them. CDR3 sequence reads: CASSQGGANTGELFF. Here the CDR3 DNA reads TGTGCCAGCAGCCAAGGGGGAGCGAACACCGGGGAGCTGTTTTTT.

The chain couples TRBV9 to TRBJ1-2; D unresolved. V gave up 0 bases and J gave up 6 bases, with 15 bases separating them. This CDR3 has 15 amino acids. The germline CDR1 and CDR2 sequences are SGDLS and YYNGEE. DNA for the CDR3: TGTGCCAGCAGCGTAGGTCTCCTCCAGATGGATGGCTACACCTTC. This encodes CASSVGLLQMDGYTF.

The CDR3 sequence: CASSLANRAGANVLTF. DNA for the CDR3: TGTGCCAGCAGCTTAGCGAACAGGGCTGGGGCCAACGTCCTGACTTTC. The rearrangement joins TRBV11-2 to TRBJ2-6; D may be TRBD1 (6 bases). Trimming left V 1 base short and J 2 bases short, with 9 bases between. This CDR3 contains 16 residues. Germline-derived CDR1 and CDR2 are SGHAT and FQNNGV. Complete variable domain (other parts from reference TRBV11-2 and TRBJ2-6): EAGVAQSPRYKIIEKRQSVAFWCNPISGHATLYWYQQILGQGPKLLIQFQNNGVVDDSQLPKDRFSAERLKGVDSTLKIQPAKLEDSAVYLCASSLANRAGANVLTFGAGSRLTVL.

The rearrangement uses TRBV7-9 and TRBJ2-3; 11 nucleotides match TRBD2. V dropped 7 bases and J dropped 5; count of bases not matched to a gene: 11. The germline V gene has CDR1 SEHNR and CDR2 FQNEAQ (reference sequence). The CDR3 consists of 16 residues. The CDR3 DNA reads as TGTGCCAGCACCCACGCTAGCGGGGGGACGTTAGATACGCAGTATTTT. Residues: CASTHASGGTLDTQYF.

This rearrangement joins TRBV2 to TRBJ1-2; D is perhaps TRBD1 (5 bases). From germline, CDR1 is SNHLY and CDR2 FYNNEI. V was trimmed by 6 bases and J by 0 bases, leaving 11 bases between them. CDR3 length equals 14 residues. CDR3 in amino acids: CASRVPGPNYGYTF. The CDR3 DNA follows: TGTGCCAGCAGGGTCCCAGGGCCTAACTATGGCTACACCTTC.

The DNA for the CDR3 is TGCAGCGTCCCGGGACTAGCAACAAACGGGCAGACCCAGTACTTC. Its protein is CSVPGLATNGQTQYF. V and J are TRBV29-1 and TRBJ2-5; TRBD2 aligns across 9 bases. Trimming cost V 6 bases and J 6 bases; bases outside gene matches: 14. CDR1 and CDR2 (germline): SQVTM, ANQGSEA. The CDR3 spans 15 residues.

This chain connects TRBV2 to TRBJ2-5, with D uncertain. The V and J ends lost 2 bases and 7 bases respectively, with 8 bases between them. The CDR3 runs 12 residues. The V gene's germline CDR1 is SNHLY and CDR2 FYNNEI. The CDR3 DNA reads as TGTGCCAGCAGTGAACTCCGAGGGACCCAGTACTTC. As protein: CASSELRGTQYF. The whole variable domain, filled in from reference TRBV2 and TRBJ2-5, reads EPEVTQTPSHQVTQMGQEVILRCVPISNHLYFYWYRQILGQKVEFLVSFYNNEISEKSEIFDDQFSVERPDGSNFTLKIRSTKLEDSAMYFCASSELRGTQYFGPGTRLLVL.

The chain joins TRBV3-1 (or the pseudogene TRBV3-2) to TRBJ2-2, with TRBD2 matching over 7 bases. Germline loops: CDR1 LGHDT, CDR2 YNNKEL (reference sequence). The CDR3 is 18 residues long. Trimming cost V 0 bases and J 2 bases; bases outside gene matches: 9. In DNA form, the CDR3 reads TGTGCCAGCAGCCAAGATCCAAGGGACTACCTAAACACCGGGGAGCTGTTTTTT. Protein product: CASSQDPRDYLNTGELFF.

The CDR3: CASSRGVHEGDTQYF. DNA for the CDR3: TGTGCCAGCAGCCGGGGGGTCCACGAAGGGGATACGCAGTATTTT. The chain links TRBV7-9 to TRBJ2-3; 7 bases match TRBD2. Germline CDR1 is SEHNR and CDR2 is FQNEAQ (reference sequence). This CDR3 spans 15 amino acids. After removal of 5 bases from V and 6 bases from J, the junction contained 11 bases not matched to a gene.

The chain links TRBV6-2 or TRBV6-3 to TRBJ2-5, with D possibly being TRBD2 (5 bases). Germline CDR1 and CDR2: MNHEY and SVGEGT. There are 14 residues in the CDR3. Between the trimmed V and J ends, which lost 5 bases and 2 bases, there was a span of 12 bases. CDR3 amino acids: CASSPTGIQETQYF. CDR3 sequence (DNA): TGTGCCAGCAGTCCAACGGGGATTCAAGAGACCCAGTACTTC.

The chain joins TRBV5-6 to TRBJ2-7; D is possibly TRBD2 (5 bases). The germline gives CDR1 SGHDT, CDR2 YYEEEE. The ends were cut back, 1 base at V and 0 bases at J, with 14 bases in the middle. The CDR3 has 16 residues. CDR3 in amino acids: CASSLLSGISSYEQYF. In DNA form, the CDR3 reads TGTGCCAGCAGCTTGTTGTCCGGGATTAGCTCCTACGAGCAGTACTTC.

In nucleotides, the CDR3 is TGTGCCAGCAGTTTAAAAGGGGCTAGCGGGGGGGCAACAGATACGCAGTATTTT. Its translation is CASSLKGASGGATDTQYF. This chain links TRBV27 with TRBJ2-3; 12 bases are a match to TRBD2. The CDR3 covers 18 residues. The germline V gene has CDR1 MNHEY and CDR2 SMNVEV (reference sequence). V lost 2 bases to trimming and J lost 3 bases; unmatched junction nucleotides: 9.

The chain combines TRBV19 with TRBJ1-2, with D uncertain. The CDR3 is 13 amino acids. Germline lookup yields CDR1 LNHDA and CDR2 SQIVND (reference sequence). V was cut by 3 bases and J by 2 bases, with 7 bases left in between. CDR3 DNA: TGTGCCAGTAGTATCGACGGGAACTATGGCTACACCTTC. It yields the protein CASSIDGNYGYTF. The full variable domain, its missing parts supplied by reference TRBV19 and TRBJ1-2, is DGGITQSPKYLFRKEGQNVTLSCEQNLNHDAMYWYRQDPGQGLRLIYYSQIVNDFQKGDIAEGYSVSREKKESFPLTVTSAQKNPTAFYLCASSIDGNYGYTFGSGTRLTVV.

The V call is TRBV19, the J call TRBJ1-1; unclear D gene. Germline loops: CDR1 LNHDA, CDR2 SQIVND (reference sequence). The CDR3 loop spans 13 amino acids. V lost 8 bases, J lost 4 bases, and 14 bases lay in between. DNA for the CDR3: TGTGCCAGTCGTGCTGGTAGTGGCACTGAAGCTTTCTTT. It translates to CASRAGSGTEAFF.

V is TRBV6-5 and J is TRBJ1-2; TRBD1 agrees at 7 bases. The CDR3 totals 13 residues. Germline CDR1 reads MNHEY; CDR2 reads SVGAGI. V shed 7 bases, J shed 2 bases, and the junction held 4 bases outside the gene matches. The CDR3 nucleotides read TGTGCCAGCATTATGACAGGGAACTATGGCTACACCTTC. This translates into CASIMTGNYGYTF.